These T cell receptor beta chains were read from a single sample in a study of T-cell reconstitution after alpha-beta-depleted transplantation in children. TCRdb itself ran the PCR reads through MiXCR, one entry per CDR3 protein. Here the sample spans hundreds of thousands of distinct CDR3 sequences, approximately 12% being singletons. Material: PBMCs, mostly from graft donor cells, obtained 360 days after TCRalphabeta/CD19-depleted stem cell transplant. Receptor source: a male patient younger than 18 who had a stem cell transplant for acute myeloid leukemia, so the T cells may come from the graft donor. CDR3s include the opening cysteine and the closing phenylalanine or tryptophan. The D gene is left open where the match is weak. Rows give clone size only sometimes, using once, few, many, or a class for an expanded clone.

d_call: -; v_call: TRBV10-3; j_call: TRBJ2-5; clone_size: -; cdr3_nt: TGTGCCATCAGTGAGAAAAGGGGAGAGTATGAGACCCAGTACTTC; cdr3_aa: CAISEKRGEYETQYF
d_call: TRBD2; v_call: TRBV28; j_call: TRBJ2-1; clone_size: many; cdr3_nt: TGTGCCAGCAGTTCTAGCGGGAGTGCCTACAATGAGCAGTTCTTC; cdr3_aa: CASSSSGSAYNEQFF
d_call: -; v_call: TRBV20-1; j_call: TRBJ2-5; clone_size: -; cdr3_nt: TGCAGTGTTGAGGGGCCCAACCAAGAGACCCAGTACTTC; cdr3_aa: CSVEGPNQETQYF
d_call: -; v_call: TRBV18; j_call: TRBJ2-5; clone_size: many; cdr3_nt: TGCGCCAGCAGCCCCACGGGGGAGACCCAGTACTTC; cdr3_aa: CASSPTGETQYF
d_call: TRBD2; v_call: TRBV19; j_call: TRBJ2-1; clone_size: few; cdr3_nt: TGTGCCAGTAGTGAAACCGGGACTAGCTTTAGATCCTACAATGAGCAGTTCTTC; cdr3_aa: CASSETGTSFRSYNEQFF
d_call: TRBD1; v_call: TRBV7-6; j_call: TRBJ2-2; clone_size: -; cdr3_nt: TGTGCCAGCAGGGGACAGGGGGTTACCGGGGAGCTGTTTTTT; cdr3_aa: CASRGQGVTGELFF
d_call: TRBD2; v_call: TRBV18; j_call: TRBJ2-7; clone_size: -; cdr3_nt: TGTGCCAGCTCACCATTAACTAGCGGAACCTCCTACGAGCAGTACTTC; cdr3_aa: CASSPLTSGTSYEQYF
d_call: -; v_call: TRBV29-1; j_call: TRBJ2-3; clone_size: many; cdr3_nt: TGCAGCGTTGGACAGGGAGGAGATACGCAGTATTTT; cdr3_aa: CSVGQGGDTQYF
d_call: -; v_call: TRBV6-1; j_call: TRBJ2-7; clone_size: -; cdr3_nt: TGTGCCAGCGGGAAATCCGGGTCTTCCTACGAGCAGTACTTC; cdr3_aa: CASGKSGSSYEQYF
d_call: TRBD2; v_call: TRBV4-1; j_call: TRBJ2-7; clone_size: few; cdr3_nt: TGCGCCAGCAGCCACACGGGAGGGCTCCAAAGCTCCTACGAGCAGTACTTC; cdr3_aa: CASSHTGGLQSSYEQYF
d_call: TRBD2; v_call: TRBV10-3; j_call: TRBJ2-3; clone_size: once; cdr3_nt: TGTGCCATCAGCCGACTAGCGGGAGCTCTTTGGTCAGATACGCAGTATTTT; cdr3_aa: CAISRLAGALWSDTQYF
d_call: TRBD1; v_call: TRBV9; j_call: TRBJ2-7; clone_size: -; cdr3_nt: TGTGCCAGCAGCGTAGTCGAGACAGGGGGGCAGTACGAGCAGTACTTC; cdr3_aa: CASSVVETGGQYEQYF
d_call: -; v_call: TRBV20-1; j_call: TRBJ2-3; clone_size: many; cdr3_nt: TGCAGTGCTAGATTGCCCGCGGCAAATACGCAGTATTTT; cdr3_aa: CSARLPAANTQYF
d_call: TRBD2; v_call: TRBV28; j_call: TRBJ2-2; clone_size: -; cdr3_nt: TGTGCCAGCAGTTCTTTAGCGGGAGAGGCCGGGGAGCTGTTTTTT; cdr3_aa: CASSSLAGEAGELFF
d_call: TRBD1; v_call: TRBV19; j_call: TRBJ2-1; clone_size: few; cdr3_nt: TGTGCCAGTAGTATAGAATTATACAGGGGGCTCTACAATGAGCAGTTCTTC; cdr3_aa: CASSIELYRGLYNEQFF
d_call: -; v_call: TRBV12-3/TRBV12-4; j_call: TRBJ1-1; clone_size: -; cdr3_nt: TGTGCCAGCAGTTTTATGAACACTGAAGCTTTCTTT; cdr3_aa: CASSFMNTEAFF
d_call: -; v_call: TRBV12-3/TRBV12-4; j_call: TRBJ2-7; clone_size: -; cdr3_nt: TGTGCCAGCAGTCTGAGACCCGGTGAGCAGTACTTC; cdr3_aa: CASSLRPGEQYF
d_call: TRBD2; v_call: TRBV20-1; j_call: TRBJ2-1; clone_size: -; cdr3_nt: TGCAGTGCTAGTAGAGCGGGAGGACCCTACAATGAGCAGTTCTTC; cdr3_aa: CSASRAGGPYNEQFF
d_call: TRBD1; v_call: TRBV7-2; j_call: TRBJ2-5; clone_size: -; cdr3_nt: TGTGCCAGCAGCTCGACAGGGGCGGAAGAGACCCAGTACTTC; cdr3_aa: CASSSTGAEETQYF
d_call: TRBD2; v_call: TRBV3-1; j_call: TRBJ2-1; clone_size: -; cdr3_nt: TGTGCCAGCAGAGTAGCGGGAGAACCCTACAATGAGCAGTTCTTC; cdr3_aa: CASRVAGEPYNEQFF
d_call: TRBD2; v_call: TRBV7-3; j_call: TRBJ2-7; clone_size: -; cdr3_nt: TGTGCCAGCAGCTTAAATAGACTAGCGGGAGACAACTACGAGCAGTACTTC; cdr3_aa: CASSLNRLAGDNYEQYF
d_call: TRBD2; v_call: TRBV7-6; j_call: TRBJ2-5; clone_size: many; cdr3_nt: TGTGCCAGCAGCTTCGGGGGAGGGCCGGAAGAGACCCAGTACTTC; cdr3_aa: CASSFGGGPEETQYF
d_call: -; v_call: TRBV6-2/TRBV6-3; j_call: TRBJ2-7; clone_size: -; cdr3_nt: TGTGCCAGCCTTAGGGCAGGGGGGAGCTACGAGCAGTACTTC; cdr3_aa: CASLRAGGSYEQYF
d_call: -; v_call: TRBV21-1; j_call: TRBJ2-7; clone_size: few; cdr3_nt: TGTGCCAGCAGCAAACCCTACGGACTAGCGGGAGTGGTGAACTACGAGCAGTACTTC; cdr3_aa: CASSKPYGLAGVVNYEQYF
d_call: TRBD1; v_call: TRBV27; j_call: TRBJ2-5; clone_size: few; cdr3_nt: TGTGCCAGCAGTTCCTTAACAGGGGTGGGGATCCAAGAGACCCAGTACTTC; cdr3_aa: CASSSLTGVGIQETQYF
d_call: -; v_call: TRBV18; j_call: TRBJ2-7; clone_size: few; cdr3_nt: TGTGCCAGCTCTTCGGTCCCCTACGAGCAGTACTTC; cdr3_aa: CASSSVPYEQYF
d_call: -; v_call: TRBV29-1; j_call: TRBJ2-1; clone_size: many; cdr3_nt: TGCAGCGTTGGGCACATATCGTACAATGAGCAGTTCTTC; cdr3_aa: CSVGHISYNEQFF
d_call: -; v_call: TRBV7-2; j_call: TRBJ1-1; clone_size: once; cdr3_nt: TGTGCCAGCAGCTTAGATGGGTCAATGAACACTGAAGCTTTCTTT; cdr3_aa: CASSLDGSMNTEAFF
d_call: -; v_call: TRBV20-1; j_call: TRBJ2-6; clone_size: few; cdr3_nt: TGCAGTGCTTGGGGGTTAGTAGCTGGGGCCAACGTCCTGACTTTC; cdr3_aa: CSAWGLVAGANVLTF
d_call: -; v_call: TRBV29-1; j_call: TRBJ2-1; clone_size: -; cdr3_nt: TGCAGCGTTGAGGCGGACCCTGGGTATGAGCAGTTCTTC; cdr3_aa: CSVEADPGYEQFF
d_call: -; v_call: TRBV28; j_call: TRBJ2-7; clone_size: many; cdr3_nt: TGTGCCAGCAGTTTAAGACTATTCCCCTACGAGCAGTACTTC; cdr3_aa: CASSLRLFPYEQYF
d_call: TRBD1; v_call: TRBV6-4; j_call: TRBJ1-5; clone_size: -; cdr3_nt: TGTGCCAGCAGACCCTCGACAGGGGGCAGAAGCAATCAGCCCCAGCATTTT; cdr3_aa: CASRPSTGGRSNQPQHF
d_call: -; v_call: TRBV29-1; j_call: TRBJ1-1; clone_size: few; cdr3_nt: TGCAGCGTTGCACAGGGAATACAGACTGAAGCTTTCTTT; cdr3_aa: CSVAQGIQTEAFF
d_call: TRBD2; v_call: TRBV6-1; j_call: TRBJ2-3; clone_size: -; cdr3_nt: TGTGCCAGCAGTCAATATCGGACTAGCGGGAGCCCAGATACGCAGTATTTT; cdr3_aa: CASSQYRTSGSPDTQYF
d_call: -; v_call: TRBV18; j_call: TRBJ2-7; clone_size: -; cdr3_nt: TGTGCCAGCTCACCTTTAGAGCGGACCTACGAGCAGTACTTC; cdr3_aa: CASSPLERTYEQYF
d_call: TRBD2; v_call: TRBV18; j_call: TRBJ2-1; clone_size: -; cdr3_nt: TGTGCCAGCTCACCAGGGTTTGGACTAGGAACCTACAATGAGCAGTTCTTC; cdr3_aa: CASSPGFGLGTYNEQFF
d_call: -; v_call: TRBV12-3/TRBV12-4; j_call: TRBJ2-5; clone_size: many; cdr3_nt: TGTGCCAGCAGTTCGAGTGGGAGGGAGACCCAGTACTTC; cdr3_aa: CASSSSGRETQYF
d_call: TRBD1; v_call: TRBV12-3/TRBV12-4; j_call: TRBJ1-5; clone_size: many; cdr3_nt: TGTGCCAGCAGTTTAGAACCGGGACAGGGAGGACAGCCCCAGCATTTT; cdr3_aa: CASSLEPGQGGQPQHF
d_call: -; v_call: TRBV6-2/TRBV6-3; j_call: TRBJ1-1; clone_size: many; cdr3_nt: TGTGCCAGCAGTTACATCGGGGCCGTGAACACTGAAGCTTTCTTT; cdr3_aa: CASSYIGAVNTEAFF
d_call: -; v_call: TRBV29-1; j_call: TRBJ2-1; clone_size: few; cdr3_nt: TGCAGCGTCGGCGGGACAAAGTTCTTC; cdr3_aa: CSVGGTKFF
d_call: -; v_call: TRBV6-2/TRBV6-3; j_call: TRBJ2-2; clone_size: -; cdr3_nt: TGTGCCAGCGCCGGGACGGCGAACACCGGGGAGCTGTTTTTT; cdr3_aa: CASAGTANTGELFF
d_call: -; v_call: TRBV7-2; j_call: TRBJ2-7; clone_size: many; cdr3_nt: TGTGCCAGCAGCTTCCCATCCCACGAGCAGTACTTC; cdr3_aa: CASSFPSHEQYF
d_call: -; v_call: TRBV15; j_call: TRBJ2-7; clone_size: few; cdr3_nt: TGTGCCACCAGCAGAGGCGAGTACGAGCAGTACTTC; cdr3_aa: CATSRGEYEQYF
d_call: TRBD2; v_call: TRBV9; j_call: TRBJ2-3; clone_size: few; cdr3_nt: TGTGCCAGCAGCGTAAGCGGGAGCAGCACAGATACGCAGTATTTT; cdr3_aa: CASSVSGSSTDTQYF
d_call: -; v_call: TRBV29-1; j_call: TRBJ2-2; clone_size: few; cdr3_nt: TGCAGCGTTGGGGGGGACAGACCTAGGGTAGCTTTCACCGGGGAGCTGTTTTTT; cdr3_aa: CSVGGDRPRVAFTGELFF
d_call: -; v_call: TRBV12-3/TRBV12-4; j_call: TRBJ1-4; clone_size: many; cdr3_nt: TGTGCCAGCAGTTTATTGGCAGGCGAAAAACTGTTTTTT; cdr3_aa: CASSLLAGEKLFF
d_call: -; v_call: TRBV12-3/TRBV12-4; j_call: TRBJ2-6; clone_size: -; cdr3_nt: TGTGCCAGCAGTCTTTGGGCTATTCTATCTGGGGCCAACGTCCTGACTTTC; cdr3_aa: CASSLWAILSGANVLTF
d_call: -; v_call: TRBV11-2; j_call: TRBJ2-7; clone_size: -; cdr3_nt: TGTGCCAGCAGCAGACTGATCTACGAGCAGTACTTC; cdr3_aa: CASSRLIYEQYF
d_call: TRBD2; v_call: TRBV7-2; j_call: TRBJ2-5; clone_size: -; cdr3_nt: TGTGCCAGCAGCGCATCGCTAGCGGGTGTAGAGACCCAGTACTTC; cdr3_aa: CASSASLAGVETQYF
d_call: TRBD2; v_call: TRBV10-3; j_call: TRBJ2-7; clone_size: few; cdr3_nt: TGTGCCATCAGCTACCTTAGCGGGAGGGCCGTGTACGAGCAGTACTTC; cdr3_aa: CAISYLSGRAVYEQYF
d_call: -; v_call: TRBV28; j_call: TRBJ2-3; clone_size: many; cdr3_nt: TGTGCCAGCAGTTTTTCTAGGGTGACAGATACGCAGTATTTT; cdr3_aa: CASSFSRVTDTQYF